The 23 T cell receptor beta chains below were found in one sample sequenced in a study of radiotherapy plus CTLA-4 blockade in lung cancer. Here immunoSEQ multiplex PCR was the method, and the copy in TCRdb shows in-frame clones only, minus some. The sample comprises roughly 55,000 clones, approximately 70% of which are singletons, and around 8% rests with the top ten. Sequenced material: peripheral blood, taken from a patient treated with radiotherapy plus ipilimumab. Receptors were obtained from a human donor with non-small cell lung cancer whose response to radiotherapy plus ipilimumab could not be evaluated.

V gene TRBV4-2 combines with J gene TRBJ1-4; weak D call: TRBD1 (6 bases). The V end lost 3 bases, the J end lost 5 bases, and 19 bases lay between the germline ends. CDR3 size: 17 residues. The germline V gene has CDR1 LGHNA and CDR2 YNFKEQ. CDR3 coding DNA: TGTGCCAGCAGCCACCAAGGGGGTCAGGGAGGGAATGAAAAACTGTTTTTT. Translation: CASSHQGGQGGNEKLFF.

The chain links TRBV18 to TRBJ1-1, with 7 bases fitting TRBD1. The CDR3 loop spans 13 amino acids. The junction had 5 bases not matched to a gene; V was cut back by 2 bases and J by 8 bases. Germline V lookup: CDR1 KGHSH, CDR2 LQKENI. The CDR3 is CASSPGRGEEAFF. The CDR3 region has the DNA TGTGCCAGCTCACCAGGCAGGGGGGAGGAAGCTTTCTTT.

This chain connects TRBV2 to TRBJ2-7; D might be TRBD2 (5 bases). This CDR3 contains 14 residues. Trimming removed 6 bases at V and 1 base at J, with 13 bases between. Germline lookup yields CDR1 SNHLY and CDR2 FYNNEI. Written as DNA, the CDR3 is TGTGCCAGCAGAGAGGGAGAAGGTTCCTACGAGCAGTACTTC. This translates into CASREGEGSYEQYF.

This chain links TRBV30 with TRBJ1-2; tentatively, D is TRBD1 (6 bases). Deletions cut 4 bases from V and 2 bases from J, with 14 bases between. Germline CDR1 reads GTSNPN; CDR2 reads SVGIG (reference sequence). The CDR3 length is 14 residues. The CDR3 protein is CAWTSLRGNYGYTF. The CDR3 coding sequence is TGTGCCTGGACCTCACTCAGGGGAAACTATGGCTACACCTTC.

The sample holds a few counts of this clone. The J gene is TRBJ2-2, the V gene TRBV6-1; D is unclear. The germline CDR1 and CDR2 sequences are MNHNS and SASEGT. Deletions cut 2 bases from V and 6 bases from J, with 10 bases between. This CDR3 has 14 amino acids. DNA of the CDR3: TGTGCCAGCAGTGAACCTACCCACCCCGGGGAGCTGTTTTTT. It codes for CASSEPTHPGELFF.

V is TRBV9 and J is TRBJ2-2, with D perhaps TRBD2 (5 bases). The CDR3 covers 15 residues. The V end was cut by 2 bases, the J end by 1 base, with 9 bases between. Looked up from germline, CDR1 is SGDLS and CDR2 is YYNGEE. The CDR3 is CASSVDGKNTGELFF. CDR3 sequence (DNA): TGTGCCAGCAGCGTCGACGGGAAGAACACCGGGGAGCTGTTTTTT.

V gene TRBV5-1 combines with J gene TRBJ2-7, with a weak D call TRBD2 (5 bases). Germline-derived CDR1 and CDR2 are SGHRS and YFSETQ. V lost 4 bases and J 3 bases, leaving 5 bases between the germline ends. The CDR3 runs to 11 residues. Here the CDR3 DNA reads TGCGCCAGCAGCGGAGGCTACGAGCAGTACTTC. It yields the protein CASSGGYEQYF.

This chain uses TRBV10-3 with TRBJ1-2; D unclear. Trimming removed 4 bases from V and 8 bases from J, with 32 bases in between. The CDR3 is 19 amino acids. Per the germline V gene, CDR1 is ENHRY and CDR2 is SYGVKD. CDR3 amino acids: CAISVLGSSTLSRILGYTF. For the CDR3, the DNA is TGTGCCATCAGTGTTCTTGGGTCCTCTACTCTCTCTAGAATCCTGGGCTACACCTTC.

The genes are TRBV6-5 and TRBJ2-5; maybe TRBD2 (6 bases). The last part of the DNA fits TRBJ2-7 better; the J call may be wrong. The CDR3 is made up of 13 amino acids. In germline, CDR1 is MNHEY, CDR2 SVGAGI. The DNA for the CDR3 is TGTGCCAGCAGACTAGCTCGGGACTACGAGCAGTACTTC. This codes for CASRLARDYEQYF.

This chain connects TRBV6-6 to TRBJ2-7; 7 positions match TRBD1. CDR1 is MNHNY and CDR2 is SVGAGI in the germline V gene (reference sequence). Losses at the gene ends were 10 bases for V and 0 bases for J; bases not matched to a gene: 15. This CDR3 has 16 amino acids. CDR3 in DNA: TGTGCCACCACGGTGGCGACAGGGCGGTTCTCCTACGAGCAGTACTTC. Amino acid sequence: CATTVATGRFSYEQYF.

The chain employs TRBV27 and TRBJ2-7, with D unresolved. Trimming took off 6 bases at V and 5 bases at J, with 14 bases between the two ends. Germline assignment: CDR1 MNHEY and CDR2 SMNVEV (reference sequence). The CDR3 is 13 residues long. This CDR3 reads CASRASGGDEQYF. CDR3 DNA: TGTGCCAGCAGGGCGAGTGGCGGCGACGAGCAGTACTTC.

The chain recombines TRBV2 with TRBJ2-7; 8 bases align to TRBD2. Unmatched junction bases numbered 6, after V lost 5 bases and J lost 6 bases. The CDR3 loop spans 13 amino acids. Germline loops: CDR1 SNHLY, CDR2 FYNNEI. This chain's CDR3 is CASSKETSGEQYF. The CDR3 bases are TGTGCCAGCAGTAAAGAAACTAGCGGCGAGCAGTACTTC.

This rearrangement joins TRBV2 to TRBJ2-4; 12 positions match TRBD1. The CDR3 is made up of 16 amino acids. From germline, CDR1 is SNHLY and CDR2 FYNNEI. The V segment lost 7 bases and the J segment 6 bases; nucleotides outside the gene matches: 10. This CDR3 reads CASTAGTGGFGNIQYF. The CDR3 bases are TGTGCCAGCACCGCGGGGACAGGGGGCTTTGGAAACATTCAGTACTTC.

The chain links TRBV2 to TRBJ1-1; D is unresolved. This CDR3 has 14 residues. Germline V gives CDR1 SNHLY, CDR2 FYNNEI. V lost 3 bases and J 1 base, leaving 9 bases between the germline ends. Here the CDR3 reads CASSDWAGNTEAFF. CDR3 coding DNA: TGTGCCAGCAGTGACTGGGCTGGGAACACTGAAGCTTTCTTT. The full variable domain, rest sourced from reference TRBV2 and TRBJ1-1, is EPEVTQTPSHQVTQMGQEVILRCVPISNHLYFYWYRQILGQKVEFLVSFYNNEISEKSEIFDDQFSVERPDGSNFTLKIRSTKLEDSAMYFCASSDWAGNTEAFFGQGTRLTVV.

The CDR3 reads CASSTTGGKYEQYF. CDR3 DNA: TGTGCCAGCAGCACGACAGGGGGCAAGTACGAGCAGTACTTC. This chain joins TRBV27 and TRBJ2-7; 10 positions agree with TRBD1. Germline V gene sequence: CDR1 MNHEY, CDR2 SMNVEV (reference sequence). V shed 6 bases, J shed 4 bases, and the junction held 6 bases outside the gene matches. The CDR3 sequence is 14 residues long.

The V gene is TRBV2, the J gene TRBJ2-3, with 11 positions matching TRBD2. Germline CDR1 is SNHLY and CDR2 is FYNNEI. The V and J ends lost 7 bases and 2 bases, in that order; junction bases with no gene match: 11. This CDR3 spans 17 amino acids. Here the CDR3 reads CASTFTGTSGPTDTQYF. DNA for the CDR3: TGTGCCAGCACTTTTACAGGGACTAGCGGACCCACAGATACGCAGTATTTT.

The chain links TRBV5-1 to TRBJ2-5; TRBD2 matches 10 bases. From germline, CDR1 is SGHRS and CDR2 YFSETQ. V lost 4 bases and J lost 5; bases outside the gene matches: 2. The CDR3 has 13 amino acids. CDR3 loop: CASSTGLAETQYF. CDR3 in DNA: TGCGCCAGCAGCACGGGACTAGCGGAGACCCAGTACTTC.

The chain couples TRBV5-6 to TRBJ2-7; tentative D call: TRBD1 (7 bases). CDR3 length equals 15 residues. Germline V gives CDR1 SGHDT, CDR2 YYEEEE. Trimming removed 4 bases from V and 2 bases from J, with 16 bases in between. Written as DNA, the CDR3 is TGTGCCAGCAGCCCATTGTTCAGGGGGGCCTACGAGCAGTACTTC. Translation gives CASSPLFRGAYEQYF.

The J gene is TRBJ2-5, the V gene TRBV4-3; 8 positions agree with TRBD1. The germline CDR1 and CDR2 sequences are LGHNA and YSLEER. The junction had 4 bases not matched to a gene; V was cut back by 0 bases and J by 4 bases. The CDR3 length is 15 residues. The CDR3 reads CASSQDRGLGETQYF. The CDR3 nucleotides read TGCGCCAGCAGCCAAGACAGGGGGCTGGGAGAGACCCAGTACTTC.

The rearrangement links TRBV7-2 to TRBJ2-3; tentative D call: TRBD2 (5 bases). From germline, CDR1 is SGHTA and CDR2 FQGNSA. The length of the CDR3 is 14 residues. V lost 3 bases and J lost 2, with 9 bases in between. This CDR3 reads CASSFGRDTDTQYF. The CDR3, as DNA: TGTGCCAGCAGCTTTGGGAGAGACACAGATACGCAGTATTTT.

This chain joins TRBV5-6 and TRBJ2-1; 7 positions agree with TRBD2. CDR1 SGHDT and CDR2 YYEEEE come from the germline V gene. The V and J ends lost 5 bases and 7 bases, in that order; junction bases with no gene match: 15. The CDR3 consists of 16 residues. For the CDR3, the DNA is TGTGCCAGCAGTGGGTCACTAGCGACCCTTATGAATGAGCAGTTCTTC. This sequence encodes CASSGSLATLMNEQFF.

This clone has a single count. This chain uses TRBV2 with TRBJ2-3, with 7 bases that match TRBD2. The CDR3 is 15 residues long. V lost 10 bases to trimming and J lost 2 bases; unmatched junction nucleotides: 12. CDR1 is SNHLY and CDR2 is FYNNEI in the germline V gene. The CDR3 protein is CATSSGTIFTDTQYF. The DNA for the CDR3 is TGTGCCACCAGCAGCGGGACTATCTTCACAGATACGCAGTATTTT.

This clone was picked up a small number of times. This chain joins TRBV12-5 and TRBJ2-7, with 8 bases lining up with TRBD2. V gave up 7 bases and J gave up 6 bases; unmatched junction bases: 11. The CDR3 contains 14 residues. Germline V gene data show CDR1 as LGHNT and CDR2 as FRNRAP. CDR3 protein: CASAHTGGTGEQYF. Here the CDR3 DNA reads TGTGCTAGTGCCCATACGGGAGGGACCGGCGAGCAGTACTTC.